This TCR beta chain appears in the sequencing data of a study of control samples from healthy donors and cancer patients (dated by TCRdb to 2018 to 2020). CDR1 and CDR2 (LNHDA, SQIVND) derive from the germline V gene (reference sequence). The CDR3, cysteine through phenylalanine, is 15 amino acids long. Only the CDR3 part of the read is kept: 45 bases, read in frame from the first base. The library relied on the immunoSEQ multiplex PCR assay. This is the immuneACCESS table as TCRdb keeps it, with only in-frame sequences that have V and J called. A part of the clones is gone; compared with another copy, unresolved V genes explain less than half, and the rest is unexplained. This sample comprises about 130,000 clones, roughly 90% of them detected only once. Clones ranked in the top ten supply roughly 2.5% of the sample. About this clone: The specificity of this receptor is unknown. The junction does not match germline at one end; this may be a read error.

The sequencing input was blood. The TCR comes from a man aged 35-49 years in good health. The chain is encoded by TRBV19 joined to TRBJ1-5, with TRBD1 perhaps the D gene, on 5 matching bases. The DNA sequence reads TGTGCCAGCAGTATATGGAGGGCAGGGAGTCAGCCCCAGCATTTT. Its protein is CASSIWRAGSQPQHF. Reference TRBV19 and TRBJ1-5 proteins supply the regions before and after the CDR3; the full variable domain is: DGGITQSPKYLFRKEGQNVTLSCEQNLNHDAMYWYRQDPGQGLRLIYYSQIVNDFQKGDIAEGYSVSREKKESFPLTVTSAQKNPTAFYLCASSIWRAGSQPQHFGDGTRLSIL.